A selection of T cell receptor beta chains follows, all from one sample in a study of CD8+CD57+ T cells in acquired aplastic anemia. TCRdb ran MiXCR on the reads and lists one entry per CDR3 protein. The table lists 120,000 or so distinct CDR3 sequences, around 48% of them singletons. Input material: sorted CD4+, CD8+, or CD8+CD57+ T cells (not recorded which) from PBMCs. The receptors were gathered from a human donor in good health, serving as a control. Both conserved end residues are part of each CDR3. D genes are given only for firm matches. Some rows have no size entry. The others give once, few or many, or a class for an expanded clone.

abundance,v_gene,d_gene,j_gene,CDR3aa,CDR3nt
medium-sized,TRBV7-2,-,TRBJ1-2,CASSLSQSVERTF,TGTGCCAGCAGCTTATCCCAGTCGGTGGAGCGGACCTTC
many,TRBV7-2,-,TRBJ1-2,CASSRRLFDQDGYTF,TGTGCCAGCAGCCGTAGACTTTTTGATCAGGATGGCTACACCTTC
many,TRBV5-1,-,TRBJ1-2,CASSLEVGVYTF,TGCGCCAGCAGCTTGGAAGTGGGAGTCTACACCTTC
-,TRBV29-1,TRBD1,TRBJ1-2,CSVEGTGSRGYTF,TGCAGCGTTGAAGGGACAGGGTCCAGGGGCTACACCTTC
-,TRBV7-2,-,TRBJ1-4,CASSARIEEKLFF,TGTGCCAGCAGCGCGAGAATCGAGGAAAAACTGTTTTTT
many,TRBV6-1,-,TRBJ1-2,CASSEVGGGNYGYTF,TGTGCCAGCAGTGAAGTTGGGGGCGGCAACTATGGCTACACCTTC
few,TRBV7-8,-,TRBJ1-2,CASSFRQYYGYTF,TGTGCCAGCAGCTTCCGGCAGTACTATGGCTACACCTTC
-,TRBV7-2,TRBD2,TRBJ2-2,CASSLASGGARELFF,TGTGCCAGCAGCTTAGCTAGCGGGGGGGCCCGGGAGCTGTTTTTT
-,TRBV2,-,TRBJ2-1,CASSTGHSSYNEQFF,TGTGCCAGCAGTACGGGACACAGCTCCTACAATGAGCAGTTCTTC
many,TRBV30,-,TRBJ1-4,CAWSVTGEKLFF,TGTGCCTGGAGTGTAACCGGGGAAAAACTGTTTTTT
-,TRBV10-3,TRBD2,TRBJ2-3,CAISLTAGPNTDTQYF,TGTGCCATCAGTCTTACAGCGGGACCAAATACAGATACGCAGTATTTT
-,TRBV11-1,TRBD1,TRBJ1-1,CASSLVGTGVSTEAFF,TGTGCCAGCAGCTTAGTGGGGACAGGGGTGAGCACTGAAGCTTTCTTT
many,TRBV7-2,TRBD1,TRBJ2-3,CASSPSGQGLSSTDTQYF,TGTGCCAGCAGCCCCTCGGGACAGGGGCTATCTAGCACAGATACGCAGTATTTT
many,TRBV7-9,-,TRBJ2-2,CASSGRGTGELFF,TGTGCCAGCAGTGGTCGGGGAACCGGGGAGCTGTTTTTT
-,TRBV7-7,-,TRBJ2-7,CASSRSPGWEQYF,TGTGCTAGCAGCCGATCGCCCGGTTGGGAGCAGTACTTC
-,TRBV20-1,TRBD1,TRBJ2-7,CSALPGTGNYEQYF,TGCAGTGCCCTTCCCGGGACAGGGAACTACGAGCAGTACTTC
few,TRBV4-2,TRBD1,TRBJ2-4,CASSQRDRALGNIQYF,TGTGCCAGCAGCCAAAGGGACAGGGCCCTAGGGAACATTCAGTACTTC
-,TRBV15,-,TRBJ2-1,CATSTDNNEQFF,TGTGCCACCAGCACCGATAACAATGAGCAGTTCTTC
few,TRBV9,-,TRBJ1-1,CVSRVRIGTEAFF,TGTGTCAGCAGAGTCAGGATCGGCACTGAAGCTTTCTTT
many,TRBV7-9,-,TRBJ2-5,CASSSGTQYF,TGTGCCAGCAGCTCTGGGACCCAGTACTTC
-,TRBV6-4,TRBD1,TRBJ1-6,CASSARTGEASPLHF,TGTGCCAGCAGTGCCCGGACAGGGGAGGCATCACCCCTCCACTTT
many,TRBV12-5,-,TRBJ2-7,CASGLDQGRYEQYF,TGTGCTAGTGGTTTGGACCAGGGCAGGTACGAGCAGTACTTC
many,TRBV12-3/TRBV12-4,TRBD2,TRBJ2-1,CASNHGGGSYNEQFF,TGTGCCAGCAACCATGGGGGGGGCTCCTACAATGAGCAGTTCTTC
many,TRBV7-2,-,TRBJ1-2,CASSSYIANYGYTF,TGTGCCAGCAGCTCATACATAGCTAACTATGGCTACACCTTC
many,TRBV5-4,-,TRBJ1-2,CASSLDGDLGYTF,TGTGCCAGCAGCTTGGACGGGGACCTTGGCTACACCTTC
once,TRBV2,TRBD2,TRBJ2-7,CASRGSAYEQYF,TGTGCCAGCCGCGGGAGCGCCTACGAGCAGTACTTC
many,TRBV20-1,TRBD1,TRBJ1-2,CRGGGFGYTF,TGCAGAGGAGGGGGCTTCGGCTACACCTTC
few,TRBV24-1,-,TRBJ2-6,CATQAASGANVLTF,TGTGCCACCCAGGCCGCCTCTGGGGCCAACGTCCTGACTTTC
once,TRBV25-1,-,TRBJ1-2,CASSQMEGRYGYTF,TGTGCCAGCAGCCAAATGGAAGGGCGCTATGGCTACACCTTC
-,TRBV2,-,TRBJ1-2,CASSEVGEAGYTF,TGTGCCAGCAGTGAAGTCGGGGAGGCTGGCTACACCTTC
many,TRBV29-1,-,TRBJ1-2,CSVELNYGYTF,TGCAGCGTTGAATTAAACTATGGCTACACCTTC
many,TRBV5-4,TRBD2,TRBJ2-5,CASSLRVAGLETQYF,TGTGCCAGCAGCTTGAGGGTAGCGGGGTTGGAGACCCAGTACTTC
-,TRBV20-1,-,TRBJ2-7,CSASPGPSYEQYF,TGCAGTGCTAGTCCGGGGCCATCCTACGAGCAGTACTTC
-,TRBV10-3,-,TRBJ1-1,CAIVRGTEAFF,TGTGCCATCGTTCGAGGGACTGAAGCTTTCTTT
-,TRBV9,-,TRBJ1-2,CASSVHSEGMNGYTF,TGTGCCAGCAGCGTACACTCGGAGGGCATGAATGGCTACACCTTC
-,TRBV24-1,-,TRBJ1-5,CATSDADQPQHF,TGTGCCACCAGTGATGCTGATCAGCCCCAGCATTTT
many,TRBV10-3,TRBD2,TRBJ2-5,CAISVGGEYQETQYF,TGTGCCATCAGTGTTGGGGGGGAGTACCAAGAGACCCAGTACTTC
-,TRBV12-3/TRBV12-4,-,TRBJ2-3,CASSPQPDTQYF,TGTGCCAGCAGTCCCCAACCAGATACGCAGTATTTT
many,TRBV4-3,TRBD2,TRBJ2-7,CASSQDLIVAAGENYEQYF,TGCGCCAGCAGCCAAGATTTGATCGTAGCAGCGGGGGAGAATTACGAGCAGTACTTC
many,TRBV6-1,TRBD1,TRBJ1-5,CASSGMQGVMSNQPQHF,TGTGCCAGCAGTGGCATGCAGGGGGTTATGAGCAATCAGCCCCAGCATTTT
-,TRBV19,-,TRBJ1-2,CASSPTRYGYTF,TGTGCCAGTAGTCCCACCCGTTATGGCTACACCTTC
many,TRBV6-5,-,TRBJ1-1,CASIQNMNTEAFF,TGTGCCAGCATACAGAACATGAACACTGAAGCTTTCTTT
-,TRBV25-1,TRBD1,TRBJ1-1,CACSPTGGMRSFF,TGTGCCTGCAGCCCAACAGGGGGCATGAGGTCTTTCTTT
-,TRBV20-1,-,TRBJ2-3,CSASSIASTDTQYF,TGCAGTGCTAGTTCCATTGCTAGCACAGATACGCAGTATTTT
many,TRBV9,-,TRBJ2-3,CASSPRMGGGTDTQYF,TGTGCCAGCAGCCCGAGGATGGGGGGAGGCACAGATACGCAGTATTTT
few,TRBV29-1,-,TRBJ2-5,CSVDFLNQETQYF,TGCAGCGTTGATTTCCTAAACCAAGAGACCCAGTACTTC
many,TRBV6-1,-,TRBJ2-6,CASSPQFSGANVLTF,TGTGCCAGCAGCCCACAGTTCTCTGGGGCCAACGTCCTGACTTTC
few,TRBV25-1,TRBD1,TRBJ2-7,CASSMVRGQGNEQYF,TGTGCCAGCAGTATGGTCAGGGGGCAGGGGAACGAGCAGTACTTC
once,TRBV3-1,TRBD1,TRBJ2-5,CASSRPGQGAETQYF,TGTGCCAGCAGCAGACCGGGACAGGGGGCGGAGACCCAGTACTTC
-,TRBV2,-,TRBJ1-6,CAGSPTGGLASPLHF,TGTGCCGGTTCTCCCACGGGGGGTCTTGCATCACCCCTCCACTTT
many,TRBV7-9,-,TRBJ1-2,CASSYQQGRLSGYTF,TGTGCCAGCAGCTACCAACAGGGAAGGTTAAGTGGCTACACCTTC
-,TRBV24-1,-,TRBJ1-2,CATSGAGLDRYTF,TGTGCCACCAGTGGTGCGGGGCTGGATCGCTACACCTTC
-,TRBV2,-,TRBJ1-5,CASSGVRNQPQHF,TGTGCCAGCAGTGGGGTACGCAATCAGCCCCAGCATTTT
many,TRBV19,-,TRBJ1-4,CASGSRNEKLFF,TGTGCCTCCGGGTCCCGTAATGAAAAACTGTTTTTT
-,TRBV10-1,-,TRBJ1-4,CASSDANEKLFF,TGCGCCAGCAGTGACGCTAATGAAAAACTGTTTTTT
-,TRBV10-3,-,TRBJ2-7,CAISEADFWAGDTYEQYF,TGTGCCATCAGTGAGGCTGATTTTTGGGCAGGGGACACCTACGAGCAGTACTTC